The sequence of this T cell receptor (beta chain) was determined in a study of PD-L1 blockade in urothelial cancer. In the study overall: As for prior chemotherapy regimens, patients had received 0 to 3. The authors examined blood 3 weeks (second dose) and 6 weeks after treatment start.

Losses at the gene ends were 3 bases for V and 10 bases for J; bases not matched to a gene: 12. Germline V gene data show CDR1 as KGHSH and CDR2 as LQKENI. The CDR3 extends over 15 amino acids. Assay used: immunoSEQ multiplex PCR; TCRdb lists only in-frame clones, some missing. The sample lists about 55,000 clones, around four fifths occurring once. Stated time point: pretreatment peripheral blood. Patients yielded 1 to 8 samples each, pretreatment and on-treatment. The genes are TRBV18 and TRBJ2-1, with 7 bases identical to TRBD2. The input for sequencing was PBMCs, taken around atezolizumab (anti-PD-L1) treatment. This receptor was obtained from a man aged 50 to 60 with urothelial cancer. The CDR3 coding sequence is TGTGCCAGCTCACCTCTTCGGGGGGATCGCGGGGAGCAGTTCTTC. It encodes CASSPLRGDRGEQFF.